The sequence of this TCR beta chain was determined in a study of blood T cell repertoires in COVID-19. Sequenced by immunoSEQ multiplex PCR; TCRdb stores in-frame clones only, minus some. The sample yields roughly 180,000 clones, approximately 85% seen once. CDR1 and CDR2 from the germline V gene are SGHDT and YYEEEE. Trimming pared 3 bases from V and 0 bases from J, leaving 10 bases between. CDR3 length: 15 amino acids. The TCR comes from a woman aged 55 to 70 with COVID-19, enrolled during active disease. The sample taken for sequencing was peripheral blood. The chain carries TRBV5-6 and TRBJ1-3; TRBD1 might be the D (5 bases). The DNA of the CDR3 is TGTGCCAGCAGCTCTATCAGGGCCTCTGGAAACACCATATATTTT. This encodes CASSSIRASGNTIYF.